The present T cell receptor (beta chain) was sequenced within a study of blood T cell repertoires in COVID-19. In the study overall: Specimens from acute and convalescent COVID-19 originated in the United States, Italy and Spain. T cells, B-cell-depleted T cells, or PBMCs provided the cDNA or gDNA that served as material.

This clone was observed a single time. Germline V gives CDR1 MNHEY, CDR2 SMNVEV (reference sequence). The CDR3 has 15 amino acids. Between the trimmed V and J ends, which lost 3 bases and 10 bases, there was a span of 16 bases. Methods used by the authors: The authors estimated nucleated cell counts from reference gene primer amplification. The assay was immunoSEQ multiplex PCR, and TCRdb's table has in-frame clones only and misses some. V, J and clone size are taken as reported in that table, and D and trimming were inferred from the DNA itself. The sample includes some 300,000 clones, around 84% of them seen just once.

The sequenced sample was peripheral blood. The receptor's source is a man in his 70s with acute or convalescent COVID-19. This chain joins TRBV27 and TRBJ1-6, with D perhaps matching TRBD1 (6 bases). The CDR3 sequence: CASSLGAGVGSPLHF. DNA for the CDR3: TGTGCCAGCAGTTTGGGGGCAGGGGTTGGCTCACCCCTCCACTTT.